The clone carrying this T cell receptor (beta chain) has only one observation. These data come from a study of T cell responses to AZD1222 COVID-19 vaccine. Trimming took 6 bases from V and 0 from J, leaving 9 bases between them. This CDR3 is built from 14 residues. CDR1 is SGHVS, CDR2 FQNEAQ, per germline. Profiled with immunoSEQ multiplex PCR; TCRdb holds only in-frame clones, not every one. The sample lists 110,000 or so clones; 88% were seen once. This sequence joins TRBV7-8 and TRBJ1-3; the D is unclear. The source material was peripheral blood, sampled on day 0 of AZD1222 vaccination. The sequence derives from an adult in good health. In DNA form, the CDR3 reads TGTGCCAGCAGTGCCCCTTCCTCTGGAAACACCATATATTTT. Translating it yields CASSAPSSGNTIYF.